This T cell receptor (beta chain) is from a study of PD-L1 blockade in urothelial cancer. Study background: At 3 weeks after treatment start (second dose) and again at 6 weeks, blood was analyzed.

Regarding time point: pretreatment peripheral blood. V was pared by 2 bases and J by 5 bases, with 9 bases between. The CDR3 is 14 amino acids. The germline V gene encodes CDR1 KGHSH and CDR2 LQKENI. TCRdb keeps only in-frame clones here, not all; method: immunoSEQ multiplex PCR. Of 60,000 to 75,000 clones listed, 80% to 85% are singletons. The sequence came from a woman in her 70s with urothelial cancer. V usage is TRBV18 and J usage is TRBJ2-2; D unresolved. Specimen: PBMCs, collected around atezolizumab (anti-PD-L1) treatment. In nucleotides, the CDR3 is TGTGCCAGCTCACCAGGAGCATCAACCGGGGAGCTGTTTTTT. This codes for CASSPGASTGELFF. The entire variable domain, with the rest obtained from reference TRBV18 and TRBJ2-2, is as follows: NAGVMQNPRHLVRRRGQEARLRCSPMKGHSHVYWYRQLPEEGLKFMVYLQKENIIDESGMPKERFSAEFPKEGPSILRIQQVVRGDSAAYFCASSPGASTGELFFGEGSRLTVL.